The rows below give T cell receptor beta chains drawn from one sample of a study of blood T cell repertoires in COVID-19. The assay was immunoSEQ multiplex PCR, and TCRdb's table has in-frame clones only and misses some. This table holds roughly 25,000 clones, around nine tenths found once. Sample: peripheral blood. These receptor sequences come from a man aged 50 to 60 with active COVID-19. Each CDR3 is given with its conserved first and last residue. Fields, in order: V gene, D gene, clone size, J gene, CDR3 protein, CDR3 DNA. The D gene is left open where the match is weak. Clone size, where shown, is once, few, many, or a class for clones that have expanded.

V: TRBV5-4
D: -
size: -
J: TRBJ1-1
CDR3: CASSPTRGTEAFF
DNA: TGTGCCAGCAGCCCCACCCGGGGCACTGAAGCTTTCTTT

V: TRBV10-1
D: TRBD1
size: few
J: TRBJ2-7
CDR3: CASSPGQGAVHEQYF
DNA: TGCGCCAGCAGCCCTGGACAGGGGGCGGTCCACGAGCAGTACTTC

V: TRBV7-9
D: -
size: -
J: TRBJ2-5
CDR3: CASSTKDSLGETQYF
DNA: TGTGCCAGCAGCACCAAAGACAGTTTAGGGGAGACCCAGTACTTC

V: TRBV7-2
D: -
size: -
J: TRBJ2-1
CDR3: CASSPRTGTQFF
DNA: TGTGCCAGCAGCCCCCGGACGGGGACTCAGTTCTTC

V: TRBV12-3/TRBV12-4
D: -
size: once
J: TRBJ1-4
CDR3: CASSPGHLGLFF
DNA: TGTGCCAGCAGTCCGGGACACCTCGGACTGTTTTTT

V: TRBV30
D: -
size: -
J: TRBJ1-2
CDR3: CAWRKQVANYGYTF
DNA: TGTGCCTGGAGGAAGCAGGTAGCTAACTATGGCTACACCTTC

V: TRBV28
D: TRBD1
size: -
J: TRBJ1-1
CDR3: CASSLTGGNTEAFF
DNA: TGTGCCAGCAGTTTGACAGGGGGCAACACTGAAGCTTTCTTT

V: TRBV10-1
D: TRBD1
size: -
J: TRBJ2-1
CDR3: CASSDVAGTGDNNEQFF
DNA: TGCGCCAGCAGTGATGTGGCCGGGACAGGGGATAACAATGAGCAGTTCTTC

V: TRBV2
D: TRBD2
size: -
J: TRBJ2-3
CDR3: CASSELAGVSTDTQYF
DNA: TGTGCCAGCAGTGAACTAGCGGGAGTTAGTACAGATACGCAGTATTTT

V: TRBV9
D: -
size: -
J: TRBJ1-6
CDR3: CASSADSYNSPLHF
DNA: TGTGCCAGCAGCGCAGACAGCTATAATTCACCCCTCCACTTT

V: TRBV18
D: -
size: -
J: TRBJ1-3
CDR3: CASSLGTGHSGNTIYF
DNA: TGTGCCAGCTCACTAGGCACAGGGCACTCTGGAAACACCATATATTTT

V: TRBV18
D: TRBD2
size: -
J: TRBJ2-1
CDR3: CASSPFKLAGGTHEQFF
DNA: TGTGCCAGCTCACCCTTCAAACTAGCGGGAGGGACACATGAGCAGTTCTTC

V: TRBV6-4
D: TRBD2
size: -
J: TRBJ2-1
CDR3: CASSDQQSGSNEQFF
DNA: TGTGCCAGCAGTGACCAACAGAGCGGGAGCAATGAGCAGTTCTTC

V: TRBV10-3
D: TRBD1
size: -
J: TRBJ2-5
CDR3: CATWTGRETQYF
DNA: TGTGCCACTTGGACAGGGCGAGAGACCCAGTACTTC

V: TRBV6-4
D: TRBD2
size: few
J: TRBJ2-5
CDR3: CASAMGLKYQETQYF
DNA: TGTGCCAGCGCGATGGGACTAAAGTACCAAGAGACCCAGTACTTC

V: TRBV25-1
D: TRBD1
size: -
J: TRBJ1-2
CDR3: CASSESGGLGGYTF
DNA: TGTGCCAGCAGTGAATCAGGGGGCCTAGGTGGCTACACCTTC

V: TRBV9
D: TRBD1
size: -
J: TRBJ2-7
CDR3: CASSPRTGVYEQYF
DNA: TGTGCCAGCAGCCCCCGGACAGGCGTCTACGAGCAGTACTTC

V: TRBV4-1
D: -
size: once
J: TRBJ2-7
CDR3: CASSQEKTATYEQYF
DNA: TGCGCCAGCAGCCAAGAGAAGACAGCGACCTACGAGCAGTACTTC

V: TRBV6-5
D: -
size: -
J: TRBJ2-2
CDR3: CASSYSKTGFGELFF
DNA: TGTGCCAGCAGTTACTCGAAAACAGGGTTCGGGGAGCTGTTTTTT

V: TRBV10-3
D: -
size: -
J: TRBJ2-7
CDR3: CAISEGGDSDYEQYF
DNA: TGTGCCATCAGTGAAGGCGGGGACTCCGACTACGAGCAGTACTTC

V: TRBV18
D: -
size: -
J: TRBJ2-6
CDR3: CASSPSVTGANVLTF
DNA: TGTGCCAGCTCACCGAGCGTGACTGGGGCCAACGTCCTGACTTTC

V: TRBV21-1
D: -
size: -
J: TRBJ2-7
CDR3: CASTKRDRTFYEQYF
DNA: TGTGCCAGCACAAAAAGGGACAGGACGTTCTACGAGCAGTACTTC

V: TRBV27
D: -
size: -
J: TRBJ1-2
CDR3: CASRRNHPGYGYTF
DNA: TGTGCCAGCAGAAGAAATCACCCGGGGTATGGCTACACCTTC

V: TRBV25-1
D: TRBD2
size: -
J: TRBJ2-3
CDR3: CASSRLAGVTDTQYF
DNA: TGTGCCAGCAGCCGACTAGCGGGAGTCACAGATACGCAGTATTTT

V: TRBV5-1
D: TRBD1
size: -
J: TRBJ2-3
CDR3: CASGRDRGTDTQYF
DNA: TGCGCCAGCGGCCGGGACAGGGGAACAGATACGCAGTATTTT

V: TRBV19
D: TRBD1
size: -
J: TRBJ1-5
CDR3: CASSMRTGNQPQHF
DNA: TGTGCCAGTAGTATGCGGACAGGGAATCAGCCCCAGCATTTT

V: TRBV27
D: TRBD1
size: -
J: TRBJ1-6
CDR3: CASSRQGIDNSPLHF
DNA: TGTGCCAGCAGCCGACAGGGGATAGATAATTCACCCCTCCACTTT

V: TRBV6-2/TRBV6-3
D: TRBD2
size: -
J: TRBJ2-1
CDR3: CASSDSGRGNEQFF
DNA: TGTGCCAGCAGTGATAGCGGGAGGGGCAATGAGCAGTTCTTC

V: TRBV2
D: -
size: -
J: TRBJ2-3
CDR3: CASSEMAGISTDTQYF
DNA: TGTGCCAGCAGTGAAATGGCGGGTATAAGCACAGATACGCAGTATTTT

V: TRBV20-1
D: -
size: few
J: TRBJ2-6
CDR3: CSASRIYIASGANVLTF
DNA: TGCAGTGCTAGTAGAATTTATATAGCGTCTGGGGCCAACGTCCTGACTTTC

V: TRBV4-2
D: -
size: -
J: TRBJ1-5
CDR3: CASSQDQGDQPQHF
DNA: TGTGCCAGCAGCCAAGATCAAGGAGATCAGCCCCAGCATTTT

V: TRBV9
D: -
size: -
J: TRBJ1-2
CDR3: CASSAVGGVGYGYTF
DNA: TGTGCCAGCAGCGCCGTTGGGGGGGTGGGCTATGGCTACACCTTC

V: TRBV19
D: TRBD1
size: -
J: TRBJ2-3
CDR3: CASSSTGSTDTQYF
DNA: TGTGCCAGTAGTTCGACAGGGAGCACAGATACGCAGTATTTT

V: TRBV9
D: -
size: once
J: TRBJ2-1
CDR3: CASTAGNSYNEQFF
DNA: TGTGCCAGCACGGCGGGAAACTCCTACAATGAGCAGTTCTTC

V: TRBV12-3/TRBV12-4
D: -
size: -
J: TRBJ1-1
CDR3: CASSLVGTEAFF
DNA: TGTGCCAGCAGTTTGGTCGGCACTGAAGCTTTCTTT

V: TRBV21-1
D: -
size: -
J: TRBJ2-3
CDR3: CASSKWDRGLSTDTQYF
DNA: TGTGCCAGCAGCAAATGGGACAGAGGATTAAGCACAGATACGCAGTATTTT

V: TRBV7-2
D: TRBD2
size: -
J: TRBJ2-3
CDR3: CASSSGLAATDTQYF
DNA: TGTGCCAGCAGCTCAGGACTAGCGGCTACAGATACGCAGTATTTT

V: TRBV5-1
D: -
size: -
J: TRBJ2-1
CDR3: CASSFARGAINEQFF
DNA: TGCGCCAGCAGCTTCGCACGGGGGGCGATCAATGAGCAGTTCTTC

V: TRBV29-1
D: -
size: -
J: TRBJ2-2
CDR3: CSAVAAGELFF
DNA: TGCAGCGCGGTTGCAGCCGGGGAGCTGTTTTTT

V: TRBV6-5
D: -
size: -
J: TRBJ1-2
CDR3: CASSYSPGATNYGYTF
DNA: TGTGCCAGCAGTTACTCCCCAGGGGCCACAAACTATGGCTACACCTTC

V: TRBV27
D: TRBD1
size: -
J: TRBJ2-6
CDR3: CASSFAGQGASGANVPTF
DNA: TGTGCCAGCAGTTTCGCGGGACAGGGGGCTTCCGGGGCCAACGTCCCGACTTTC

V: TRBV19
D: -
size: -
J: TRBJ1-5
CDR3: CASSKQGSRNQPQHF
DNA: TGTGCCAGTAGCAAACAGGGCTCGCGCAATCAGCCCCAGCATTTT

V: TRBV18
D: -
size: -
J: TRBJ1-4
CDR3: CASSPPYPQGNEKLFF
DNA: TGTGCCAGCTCACCACCGTACCCCCAGGGGAATGAAAAACTGTTTTTT

V: TRBV5-8
D: -
size: -
J: TRBJ1-1
CDR3: CASSFYRSSSRMNTEAFF
DNA: TGTGCCAGCAGCTTTTATAGAAGTAGCTCTCGAATGAACACTGAAGCTTTCTTT

V: TRBV13
D: -
size: -
J: TRBJ1-1
CDR3: CASSPGRGNTEAFF
DNA: TGTGCCAGCAGCCCTGGACGGGGGAACACTGAAGCTTTCTTT

V: TRBV15
D: TRBD1
size: -
J: TRBJ1-1
CDR3: CATVGTGANTEAFF
DNA: TGTGCCACCGTGGGGACAGGGGCGAACACTGAAGCTTTCTTT

V: TRBV19
D: TRBD1
size: -
J: TRBJ2-5
CDR3: CASSLRTGSETQYF
DNA: TGTGCCAGTAGTCTCCGGACAGGCTCGGAGACCCAGTACTTC

V: TRBV6-6
D: TRBD1
size: -
J: TRBJ2-1
CDR3: CASSRQGDIYEQFF
DNA: TGTGCCAGCAGCCGACAGGGGGATATCTATGAGCAGTTCTTC

V: TRBV2
D: -
size: -
J: TRBJ1-2
CDR3: CASRSDNAVNYGYTF
DNA: TGTGCCAGCAGATCGGACAACGCAGTTAACTATGGCTACACCTTC

V: TRBV4-3
D: -
size: -
J: TRBJ1-1
CDR3: CASSQDRGTGSTEAFF
DNA: TGCGCCAGCAGCCAAGATCGCGGAACAGGGTCCACTGAAGCTTTCTTT

V: TRBV7-2
D: TRBD1
size: -
J: TRBJ1-6
CDR3: CASSLGQGKGNNSPLHF
DNA: TGTGCCAGCAGCTTAGGACAGGGGAAAGGAAATAATTCACCCCTCCACTTT

V: TRBV3-1/TRBV3-2
D: TRBD2
size: -
J: TRBJ2-1
CDR3: CASSQKTSGGRITYNEQFF
DNA: TGTGCCAGCAGCCAAAAAACCAGCGGGGGTAGAATCACCTACAATGAGCAGTTCTTC

V: TRBV19
D: TRBD2
size: -
J: TRBJ2-1
CDR3: CASSIVGGGGNEQFF
DNA: TGTGCCAGTAGTATAGTTGGAGGCGGGGGCAATGAGCAGTTCTTC

V: TRBV24-1
D: -
size: -
J: TRBJ1-5
CDR3: CARRGWGDNQPQHF
DNA: TGTGCCCGCCGAGGATGGGGGGACAATCAGCCCCAGCATTTT

V: TRBV3-1/TRBV3-2
D: TRBD1
size: -
J: TRBJ1-1
CDR3: CASSPQTGGFSTEAFF
DNA: TGTGCCAGCAGTCCGCAGACAGGGGGCTTTTCCACTGAAGCTTTCTTT